Each of the 25 T cell receptor beta chains below was sequenced from the same sample in a study of beta chain features in type 1 diabetes. The whole isolated RNA underwent reverse transcription, so sequencing captured expressed TCRB transcripts. Clones were read by immunoSEQ multiplex PCR, and TCRdb kept only the in-frame ones, dropping some. The table has under 800,000 clones, around 15% seen once; the top ten hold roughly 0.098%. The sample was naive CD4+ T cells from blood. These receptors all come from a young man in good health.

The chain links TRBV2 to TRBJ2-3; 7 bases align to TRBD1. J was trimmed by 3 bases and V by 3 bases; bases with no gene match: 6. CDR1 SNHLY and CDR2 FYNNEI come from the germline V gene. CDR3 length: 15 amino acids. The CDR3 spells CASSETRQGTDTQYF. CDR3 DNA: TGTGCCAGCAGTGAGACGAGACAGGGAACAGATACGCAGTATTTT. Using reference TRBV2 and TRBJ2-3 for the parts outside the CDR3, the full variable domain is EPEVTQTPSHQVTQMGQEVILRCVPISNHLYFYWYRQILGQKVEFLVSFYNNEISEKSEIFDDQFSVERPDGSNFTLKIRSTKLEDSAMYFCASSETRQGTDTQYFGPGTRLTVL.

This clone has more than one count but fewer than ten. This sequence joins TRBV30 and TRBJ1-1, with D possibly matching TRBD1 (5 bases). This CDR3 region has 14 residues. Trimming shortened V by 2 bases and J by 1 base, and 11 bases separated the two germline ends. Germline V gene data show CDR1 as GTSNPN and CDR2 as SVGIG (reference sequence). The CDR3 sequence is CAWSLSGRNTEAFF. CDR3 nucleotides: TGTGCCTGGAGTCTGTCGGGACGGAACACTGAAGCTTTCTTT.

V gene TRBV28 combines with J gene TRBJ1-1, with a possible D match to TRBD1 (6 bases). CDR3 length equals 14 residues. Germline assignment: CDR1 MDHEN and CDR2 SYDVKM. V was clipped by 7 bases and J by 10 bases, with 22 bases between them. CDR3 region: CASNDPGQYGGAFF. The CDR3 coding sequence is TGTGCCAGCAATGACCCGGGACAATATGGGGGAGCTTTCTTT.

This rearrangement joins TRBV5-4 to TRBJ1-2, with a tentative D call TRBD1 (6 bases). Germline V gene data show CDR1 as SGHNT and CDR2 as YYREEE (reference sequence). The V end lost 4 bases, the J end lost 6 bases, and 16 bases lay between the germline ends. The CDR3 is 14 amino acids. The CDR3 DNA is TGTGCCAGCAGCCGGGATACAGGGTCGGATGGCTACACCTTC. Amino acid sequence: CASSRDTGSDGYTF.

The chain is built from TRBV18 and TRBJ2-5; the D is unclear. Trimming took off 8 bases at V and 2 bases at J, with 12 bases between the two ends. CDR3 size: 13 residues. Germline V gene sequence: CDR1 KGHSH, CDR2 LQKENI. CDR3 nucleotides: TGTGCCAGCCGCCGTGGGGTTCAAGAGACCCAGTACTTC. Protein sequence: CASRRGVQETQYF.

In its sample, this clone was seen a few times. The V call is TRBV10-3, the J call TRBJ2-7, with D possibly called TRBD1 or TRBD2 (5 bases each). The CDR3 consists of 17 residues. V shed 4 bases and J shed 2 bases, with 21 bases lying between them. Germline lookup yields CDR1 ENHRY and CDR2 SYGVKD. This CDR3 reads CAISGDVGRDATYEQYF. The DNA for the CDR3 is TGTGCCATCAGTGGAGACGTGGGCAGGGACGCGACCTACGAGCAGTACTTC.

V usage is TRBV7-2 and J usage is TRBJ2-2; D is uncertain. Looked up from germline, CDR1 is SGHTA and CDR2 is FQGNSA. V lost 1 base, J lost 5 bases, and 17 bases lay in between. The CDR3 is 17 amino acids. The CDR3 loop is CASSLEGLGSVTGELFF. CDR3 in DNA: TGTGCCAGCAGCTTAGAAGGCCTAGGAAGTGTGACCGGGGAGCTGTTTTTT.

This clone turned up a few times. The CDR3 nucleotides read TGTGCCAGCAGCTTAATAGGACAGGATTCACCCCTCCACTTT. Its protein is CASSLIGQDSPLHF. V gene TRBV7-2 combines with J gene TRBJ1-6, with TRBD1 identical over 7 bases. The CDR3 has 14 residues. Germline CDR1 reads SGHTA; CDR2 reads FQGNSA. The V gene end was trimmed by 2 bases and the J gene end by 8 bases; junction bases not matched to a gene: 3.

This clone was observed a few times. The V and J genes are TRBV20-1 and TRBJ2-7; D gene uncertain. V was clipped by 3 bases and J by 5 bases, with 8 bases between them. There are 11 residues in the CDR3. Per germline, CDR1 DFQATT and CDR2 SNEGSKA (reference sequence). The CDR3 DNA reads as TGCAGTGCTAGTAACGGCAACGAGCAGTACTTC. This gives the protein CSASNGNEQYF.

There are a few counts of this clone. This sequence joins TRBV6-1 and TRBJ2-7; perhaps TRBD1 as D (6 bases). V gave up 4 bases and J gave up 2 bases, with 18 bases separating them. The CDR3 has 16 amino acids. CDR1 and CDR2 (germline): MNHNS, SASEGT. DNA of the CDR3: TGTGCCAGCAGTGGAATGGGGGCAGGGCGGCCCTACGAGCAGTACTTC. Translation gives CASSGMGAGRPYEQYF.

This clone was seen more than once but under ten times. V is TRBV7-9 and J is TRBJ1-3; TRBD1 matches at 7 bases. CDR1 SEHNR and CDR2 FQNEAQ come from the germline V gene (reference sequence). Trimming took 5 bases from V and 0 from J; bases not matched to a gene: 4. This CDR3 spans 15 amino acids. The CDR3 DNA is TGTGCCAGCAGCGGGGACAGCCTCTCTGGAAACACCATATATTTT. This sequence encodes CASSGDSLSGNTIYF.

The rearrangement joins TRBV7-3 to TRBJ2-3; perhaps TRBD1 as D (9 bases). Trimming removed 5 bases from V and 4 bases from J, with 34 bases in between. Looked up from germline, CDR1 is SGHTA and CDR2 is FQGTGA. The CDR3 spans 21 residues. The CDR3 region is CASSADLRQGVAGPFPDTQYF. DNA of the CDR3: TGTGCCAGCAGCGCGGACCTCCGACAGGGGGTAGCGGGACCCTTCCCAGATACGCAGTATTTT.

The chain couples TRBV28 to TRBJ2-3; TRBD2 agrees at 8 bases. The trim removed 5 bases at V and 1 base at J, leaving 11 bases unmatched. The CDR3 sequence is 17 residues long. CDR1 is MDHEN and CDR2 is SYDVKM in the germline V gene. The CDR3 reads CASSPPRLATRTDTQYF. The CDR3 bases are TGTGCCAGCAGTCCCCCGCGACTAGCGACCCGCACAGATACGCAGTATTTT.

This clone was counted a few times. This sequence joins TRBV13 and TRBJ1-6, with D possibly TRBD1 on 6 matching bases. Trimming stripped 2 bases from V and 4 bases from J, with 15 bases between. This CDR3 is 17 amino acids long. Per germline, CDR1 PRHDT and CDR2 FYEKMQ (reference sequence). CDR3 sequence reads: CASSLTGTTIYNSPLHF. In DNA, the CDR3 is TGTGCCAGCAGCTTAACGGGGACAACAATTTATAATTCACCCCTCCACTTT.

The chain has TRBV6-1 and TRBJ2-1, with 11 nucleotides matching TRBD2. V trimming: 6 bases; J trimming: 7 bases; junction bases outside the gene matches: 8. Germline CDR1 and CDR2: MNHNS and SASEGT. The CDR3 extends over 15 amino acids. DNA of the CDR3: TGTGCCAGCAGCGGCTTACTAGCGGGAGCGAATGAGCAGTTCTTC. Amino acid sequence: CASSGLLAGANEQFF.

Comment on this clone: Other nucleotide sequences in the sample specify the same CDR3. The CDR3 loop reads CASSVGGNSYEQYF. CDR3 DNA: TGTGCCAGCAGCGTGGGTGGGAACTCCTACGAGCAGTACTTC. The chain uses TRBV9 and TRBJ2-7; D gene uncertain. V lost 2 bases, J lost 0 bases, and 9 bases lay in between. CDR1 and CDR2 (germline): SGDLS, YYNGEE. There are 14 residues in the CDR3.

This clone appeared a few times. For the CDR3, the DNA is TGTGCCAGCAGCTATTTTAGCGGGAGCACAGATACGCAGTATTTT. Protein sequence: CASSYFSGSTDTQYF. This sequence joins TRBV7-9 and TRBJ2-3; 7 positions match TRBD2. Trimming removed 4 bases from V and 0 bases from J; junction bases left unmatched: 4. CDR3 length: 15 residues. Germline lookup yields CDR1 SEHNR and CDR2 FQNEAQ (reference sequence).

J is TRBJ1-1 and V is TRBV5-1; TRBD1 might be the D (6 bases). The germline V gene has CDR1 SGHRS and CDR2 YFSETQ. The CDR3 covers 15 residues. V shed 4 bases and J shed 3 bases, with 16 bases lying between them. CDR3 coding DNA: TGCGCCAGCAGCCCCGGGGGGGCACCGTACACTGAAGCTTTCTTT. Translating gives CASSPGGAPYTEAFF.

This sequence joins TRBV27 and TRBJ2-7; D remains unclear. Germline V gene lookup returns CDR1 MNHEY and CDR2 SMNVEV (reference sequence). CDR3 length: 14 amino acids. Trimming removed 1 base at V and 1 base at J, with 8 bases between. CDR3 region: CASSLYRESYEQYF. The CDR3 DNA reads as TGTGCCAGCAGTTTATACCGAGAATCCTACGAGCAGTACTTC.

This clone was seen only a few times. The chain couples TRBV7-2 to TRBJ1-2, with unresolved D. The germline V and J ends were trimmed by 3 bases and 8 bases, with 7 bases remaining between them. The length of the CDR3 is 11 residues. Germline CDR1 SGHTA, CDR2 FQGNSA. CDR3 bases: TGTGCCAGCAGCTTGTTCCCAGGCTACACCTTC. Encoded protein: CASSLFPGYTF.

This chain joins TRBV30 and TRBJ1-2; D is unclear. Looked up from germline, CDR1 is GTSNPN and CDR2 is SVGIG (reference sequence). The CDR3 spans 13 residues. V dropped 4 bases and J dropped 6 bases, with 15 bases sitting between them. Here the CDR3 reads CAWIGSLVDGYTF. Written as DNA, the CDR3 is TGTGCCTGGATTGGATCCCTGGTCGATGGCTACACCTTC. The full variable domain, completed using reference TRBV30 and TRBJ1-2, is SQTIHQWPATLVQPVGSPLSLECTVEGTSNPNLYWYRQAAGRGLQLLFYSVGIGQISSEVPQNLSASRPQDRQFILSSKKLLLSDSGFYLCAWIGSLVDGYTFGSGTRLTVV.

Regarding this clone: The identical CDR3 is also encoded by other nucleotide sequences in the sample. V usage is TRBV9 and J usage is TRBJ1-1; no definite D call. V shed 2 bases and J shed 1 base, with 9 bases lying between them. This CDR3 is 14 amino acids long. The germline gives CDR1 SGDLS, CDR2 YYNGEE. The DNA of the CDR3 is TGTGCCAGCAGCGTGGCAGGACGGAACACTGAAGCTTTCTTT. This sequence encodes CASSVAGRNTEAFF.

The chain has TRBV7-9 and TRBJ2-3; the D gene is possibly TRBD1 (5 bases). This CDR3 has 14 residues. CDR1 and CDR2 from the germline V gene are SEHNR and FQNEAQ (reference sequence). Trimming took off 6 bases at V and 2 bases at J, with 12 bases between the two ends. The CDR3 DNA is TGTGCCAGCAGTTCGGCGACAGTCACAGATACGCAGTATTTT. This translates into CASSSATVTDTQYF.

This clone was seen only a few times. The chain links TRBV27 to TRBJ1-5; D unresolved. Per the germline V gene, CDR1 is MNHEY and CDR2 is SMNVEV (reference sequence). The CDR3 spans 18 residues. Deletions cut 2 bases from V and 0 bases from J, with 17 bases between. CDR3 DNA sequence: TGTGCCAGCAGTTTACTTCAACCCCGACTGAATAGCAATCAGCCCCAGCATTTT. Protein: CASSLLQPRLNSNQPQHF.

This clone came up a few times. The chain employs TRBV29-1 and TRBJ1-5; 8 bases map to TRBD1. The germline V gene has CDR1 SQVTM and CDR2 ANQGSEA. CDR3 size: 14 residues. The ends lost 4 bases at V and 7 bases at J; junction bases unmatched: 9. This chain's CDR3 is CSVATDRETQPQHF. The CDR3 DNA sequence: TGCAGCGTTGCGACGGACAGGGAAACGCAGCCCCAGCATTTT.